The following is a T cell receptor beta chain sequence with its context. Its specificity is unknown. These data belong to a study of cytomegalovirus exposure and HLA in healthy donors. Study-wide results and caveats: The study put some 150 TCR beta chains on its list as cytomegalovirus-associated.

Sequenced by immunoSEQ multiplex PCR; TCRdb stores in-frame clones only, minus some. The sample includes tens of thousands of clones, about 93% of them seen just once. The TCR comes from a woman aged 18-29 years in good health and CMV-seropositive. Sequenced sample: PBMCs.

CDR3 region: CASSTQGSNQPQHF. For the CDR3, the DNA is TGTGCCAGCAGCACACAGGGAAGCAATCAGCCCCAGCATTTT. The chain couples TRBV5-4 to TRBJ1-5; perhaps TRBD1 as D (6 bases). Deletions cut 4 bases from V and 1 base from J, with 9 bases between. The CDR3 contains 14 residues. Germline CDR1 is SGHNT and CDR2 is YYREEE (reference sequence).